This T cell receptor beta chain derives from a study of OX40 agonist ivuxolimab in advanced cancers. With regard to the full study: The costimulatory receptor OX40 (CD134) was targeted by ivuxolimab, a fully human IgG2 agonistic monoclonal antibody. Intravenous ivuxolimab was administered to patients every 2 weeks at six dose levels: 0.01, 0.1, 0.3, 1.5, 3 and 10 mg/kg. Among the roughly 50 dose-escalation patients, some 19 had hepatocellular carcinoma, roughly 15 melanoma, 9 renal cell carcinoma and 9 head and neck cancer. The dose-escalation cohort was almost 85% male with a mean age of approximately 60 years, ranging from roughly 23 to 90. Patients were allowed to have had prior anti-PD-1, anti-PD-L1 or anti-CTLA-4 therapy, and 40% of the dose-escalation patients had been treated with checkpoint inhibitors. Partial responses occurred in three dose-escalation patients, of whom one had hepatocellular carcinoma and two had cutaneous melanoma. The purpose of peripheral TCRbeta sequencing was to test whether ivuxolimab changed TCR sequence diversity and led to clonal T-cell expansion. The paper describes the monotherapy dose-escalation part (N of about 47 patients) of the phase I trial of ivuxolimab. Overall study outcomes, separate from this receptor: The antigen specificity of the clonally expanded peripheral T cells was not determined. In partial responders in the 0.1-3.0 mg/kg groups, normalized peripheral clonal expansion was found to be among the lowest, especially among CD8+ T cells. Low levels of normalized T-cell clonal expansion were also seen in some patients who did not respond. After ivuxolimab, CD8+ T cells had more expanded clones than CD4+ T cells on average. At doses of 0.1 to 3.0 mg/kg, clonal expansion of both CD4+ and CD8+ T cells in blood was seen between baseline and week 6.

As regards this clone: Its cognate antigen has yet to be identified. Nothing much larger sits one base from this clone, and base qualities are not available.

V sheds 5 bases and J sheds 6 bases, leaving 16 bases between their ends. CDR1 and CDR2 were assigned from the germline V gene as MNHEY and SVGAGI. Taken from cysteine to phenylalanine, the CDR3 has 14 residues. Just the 42-base CDR3 DNA is kept, in frame starting at base 1. Genomic DNA was isolated from the sorted cells so that the TCRbeta CDR3 region could be sequenced. TCRbeta CDR3 regions were sequenced using the immunoSEQ Assay. TCRdb limited this immuneACCESS table to in-frame rearrangements with V and J called. A share of clones is missing; checked studies link under half to unresolved V genes, and the rest is unexplained. The sample table shows more than 50,000 clones, and about 86% are seen once. The top ten clones comprise roughly an eighth of the sample. Patients with autoimmune disease history or receiving systemic immunosuppression were excluded from the trial. Peripheral blood for TCR sequencing was collected from all dose cohorts at baseline, on cycle 4 day 1, and on cycle 7 day 1. Samples were obtained from an open-label, multicenter, first-in-human phase I dose-escalation trial of ivuxolimab. Adults with locally advanced or metastatic melanoma, renal cell, hepatocellular, or head and neck squamous cell carcinoma were enrolled in the trial. Before TCR sequencing, CD4+ T cells and CD8+ T cells from peripheral blood were sorted into separate populations.

The sample here was CD4+ or CD8+ T cells sorted from blood, taken in a trial of the OX40 agonist ivuxolimab. The TCR was taken from an adult with an advanced solid tumor such as melanoma, head and neck, liver or kidney cancer. The chain links TRBV6-5 with TRBJ1-1; TRBD1 is perhaps the D gene, given 5 matching bases. The DNA is as follows: TGTGCCAGCAGTGAACTCGGGGGGATGGCTGAAGCTTTCTTT. This is translated as CASSELGGMAEAFF.